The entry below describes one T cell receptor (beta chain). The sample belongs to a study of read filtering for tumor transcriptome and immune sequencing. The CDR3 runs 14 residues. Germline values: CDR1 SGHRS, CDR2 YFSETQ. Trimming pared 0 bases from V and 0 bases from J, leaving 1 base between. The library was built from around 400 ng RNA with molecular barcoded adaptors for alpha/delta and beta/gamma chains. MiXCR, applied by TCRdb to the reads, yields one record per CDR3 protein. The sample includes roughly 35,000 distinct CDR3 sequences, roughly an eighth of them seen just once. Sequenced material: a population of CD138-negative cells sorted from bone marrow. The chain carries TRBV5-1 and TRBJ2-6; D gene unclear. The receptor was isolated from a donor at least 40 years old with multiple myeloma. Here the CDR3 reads CASSLVSGANVLTF. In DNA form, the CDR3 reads TGCGCCAGCAGCTTGGTCTCTGGGGCCAACGTCCTGACTTTC.